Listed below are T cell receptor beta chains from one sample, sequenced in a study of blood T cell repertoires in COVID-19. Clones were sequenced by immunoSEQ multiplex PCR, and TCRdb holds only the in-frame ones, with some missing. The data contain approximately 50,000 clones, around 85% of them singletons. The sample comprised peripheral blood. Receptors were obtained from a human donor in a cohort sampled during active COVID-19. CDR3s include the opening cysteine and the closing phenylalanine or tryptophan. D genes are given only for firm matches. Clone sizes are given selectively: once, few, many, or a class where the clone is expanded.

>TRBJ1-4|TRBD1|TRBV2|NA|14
TGTGCCGGAAAAGGTGGACAGGGGATTGAAAAACTGTTTTTT
CAGKGGQGIEKLFF
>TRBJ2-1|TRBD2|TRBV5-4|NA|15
TGTGCCAGCAGTTCGAGACTAGCGGGGGTGCGTGAGCAGTTCTTC
CASSSRLAGVREQFF
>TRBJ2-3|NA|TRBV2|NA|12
TGTGCCAGCAGTTCTAGCACAGATACGCAGTATTTT
CASSSSTDTQYF
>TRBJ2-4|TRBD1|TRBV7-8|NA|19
TGTGCCAGCAGCGAAGTTCGGGACAGGACACGAGGGGCCAAAAACATTCAGTACTTC
CASSEVRDRTRGAKNIQYF
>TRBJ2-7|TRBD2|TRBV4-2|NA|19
TGTGCCAGCAGCCAAGATCTGGGACTAGCGGGACGGATCTCCTACGAGCAGTACTTC
CASSQDLGLAGRISYEQYF
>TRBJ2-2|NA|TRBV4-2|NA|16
TGTGCCAGCAGCCAAGATCCGCGGGAGAACACCGGGGAGCTGTTTTTT
CASSQDPRENTGELFF
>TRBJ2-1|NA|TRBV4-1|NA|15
TGCGCCAGCAGCCAAGAAACAGGGTCCTACAATGAGCAGTTCTTC
CASSQETGSYNEQFF
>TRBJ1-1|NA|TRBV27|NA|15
TGTGCCAGCAGCCAAGGGATAGGGCGGGATACTGAAGCTTTCTTT
CASSQGIGRDTEAFF
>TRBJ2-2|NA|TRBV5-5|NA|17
TGTGCCAGCAGCGTTCTTACAGGGAACTGGAACACCGGGGAGCTGTTTTTT
CASSVLTGNWNTGELFF
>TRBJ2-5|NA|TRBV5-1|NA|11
TGCGCCAGCAGCTTGGCGGAGACCCAGTACTTC
CASSLAETQYF
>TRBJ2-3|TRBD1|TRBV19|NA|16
TGTGCCAGTAGTATAGATGACAGGGCGGTGGGTGATACGCAGTATTTT
CASSIDDRAVGDTQYF
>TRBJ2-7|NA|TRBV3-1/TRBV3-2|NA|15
TGTGCCAGCAGCCAAAGTGGAGCGGGCTCCTACGAGCAGTACTTC
CASSQSGAGSYEQYF
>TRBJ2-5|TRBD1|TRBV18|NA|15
TGTGCCAGCTCACCACCCCTGACAGGGGGCGAGACCCAGTACTTC
CASSPPLTGGETQYF
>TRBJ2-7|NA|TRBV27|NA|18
TGTGCCAGCAGTTTAACATTCCCCGGGCTAGCGACCAAGAGAGAGCAGTACTTC
CASSLTFPGLATKREQYF
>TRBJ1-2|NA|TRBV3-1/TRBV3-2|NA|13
TGTGCCAGCAGGGTCGGACATCACTATGGCTACACCTTC
CASRVGHHYGYTF
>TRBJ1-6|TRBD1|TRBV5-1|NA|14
TGCGCCAGCAAAATACAGGGGATGAATTCACCCCTCCACTTT
CASKIQGMNSPLHF
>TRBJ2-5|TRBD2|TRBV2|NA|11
TGTGCCACGGGACTAGCAGAGACCCAGTACTTC
CATGLAETQYF
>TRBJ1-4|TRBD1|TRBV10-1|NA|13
TGCGCCACCGGGACAGGGCCGAATGAAAAACTGTTTTTT
CATGTGPNEKLFF
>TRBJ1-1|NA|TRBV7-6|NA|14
TGTGCCAGCAGCTCACAGAGATCCAGCACTGAAGCTTTCTTT
CASSSQRSSTEAFF
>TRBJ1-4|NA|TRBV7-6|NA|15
TGTGCCAGCAGCTTAATGGCGGTAACTAATGAAAAACTGTTTTTT
CASSLMAVTNEKLFF
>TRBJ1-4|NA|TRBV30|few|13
TGTGCCTGGACAGGCCCAACTAATGAAAAACTGTTTTTT
CAWTGPTNEKLFF
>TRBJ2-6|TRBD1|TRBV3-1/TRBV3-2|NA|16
TGTGCCAGCAGCCAATTACAGGGGTCTGGGGCCAACGTCCTGACTTTC
CASSQLQGSGANVLTF
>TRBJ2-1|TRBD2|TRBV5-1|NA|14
TGCGCCAGCTCCGGGGGGAGCTCCTACAATGAGCAGTTCTTC
CASSGGSSYNEQFF
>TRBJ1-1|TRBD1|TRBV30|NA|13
TGTGCCTGGAGTCACCAGGGGGGCACTGAAGCTTTCTTT
CAWSHQGGTEAFF
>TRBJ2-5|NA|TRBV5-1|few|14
TGCGCCAGCAGCGGCGGGTCGCACGGAGGGACCCAGTACTTC
CASSGGSHGGTQYF
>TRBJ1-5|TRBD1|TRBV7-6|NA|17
TGTGCCAGCAGCTTACAACAGGGGTCAGGTAGCAATCAGCCCCAGCATTTT
CASSLQQGSGSNQPQHF
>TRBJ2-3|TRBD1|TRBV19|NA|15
TGTGCCAGTAGTTCCAGGACAGGGGGCACAGATACGCAGTATTTT
CASSSRTGGTDTQYF
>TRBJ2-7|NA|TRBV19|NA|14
TGTGCCAGTAGTATTGCCAGGGGTCCCTACGAGCAGTACTTC
CASSIARGPYEQYF
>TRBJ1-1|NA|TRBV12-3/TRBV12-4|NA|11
TGTGCCAGCAGTCCCTTAGCTGAAGCTTTCTTT
CASSPLAEAFF
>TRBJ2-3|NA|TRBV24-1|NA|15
TGTGCCACCAGTGCCCGGAGGTCGGGTACAGATACGCAGTATTTT
CATSARRSGTDTQYF
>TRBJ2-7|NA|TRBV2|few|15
TGTGCCAGCAGGCCTTTCTCGGGAGATCTAGGCGAGCAGTACTTC
CASRPFSGDLGEQYF
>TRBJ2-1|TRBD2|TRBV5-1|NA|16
TGCGCCAGCAGCTCCGGACTAGCGGGGGGGCATAATGAGCAGTTCTTC
CASSSGLAGGHNEQFF
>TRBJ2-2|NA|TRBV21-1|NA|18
TGTGCCAGCAGCAACGAAGGTACAAGACAGGGTATAACCGGGGAGCTGTTTTTT
CASSNEGTRQGITGELFF
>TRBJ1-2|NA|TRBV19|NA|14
TGTGCCAGTAGTATAGTAGGGGACACCTATGGCTACACCTTC
CASSIVGDTYGYTF
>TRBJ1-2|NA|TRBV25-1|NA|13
TGTGCCAGCAGTGATTCCCAGGGGCGGGGCTACACCTTC
CASSDSQGRGYTF
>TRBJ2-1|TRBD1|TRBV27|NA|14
TGTGCCAGCAGCCAGGGACAGATTGTCAATGAGCAGTTCTTC
CASSQGQIVNEQFF
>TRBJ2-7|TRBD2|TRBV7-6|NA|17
TGTGCCAGCAGCTCGTGGGGAGGGCCTCAGGGCGCCTACGAGCAGTACTTC
CASSSWGGPQGAYEQYF
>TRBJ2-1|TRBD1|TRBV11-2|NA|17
TGTGCCAGCAGCCCGGCTTTAGGGACAGGGTTCTACAATGAGCAGTTCTTC
CASSPALGTGFYNEQFF
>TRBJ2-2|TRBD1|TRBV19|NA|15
TGTGCCAGTAGTAGAGGACAGGGGAGCACCGGGGAGCTGTTTTTT
CASSRGQGSTGELFF
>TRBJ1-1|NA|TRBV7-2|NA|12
TGTGCCAGCGGCTCAAGGAGCACTGAAGCTTTCTTT
CASGSRSTEAFF
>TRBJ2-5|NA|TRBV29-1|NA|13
TGCAGCGTTGAGGGGGACATAAAGGAGACCCAGTACTTC
CSVEGDIKETQYF
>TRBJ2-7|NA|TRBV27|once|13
TGTGCCAGCAGTTTTAGAGCTCTCTACGAGCAGTACTTC
CASSFRALYEQYF
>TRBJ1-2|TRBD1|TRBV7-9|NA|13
TGTGCCAGCAGCTTTCCTGGACAGGGATTAGCCACCTTC
CASSFPGQGLATF
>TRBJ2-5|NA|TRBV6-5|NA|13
TGTGCCAGCAGTAGTAGCGGCCGGGAGACCCAGTACTTC
CASSSSGRETQYF
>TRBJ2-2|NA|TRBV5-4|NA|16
TGTGCCAGCAGCTTGAGTGGTCGTTCGGGGACCGGGGAGCTGTTTTTT
CASSLSGRSGTGELFF
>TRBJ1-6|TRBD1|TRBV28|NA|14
TGTGCCAGCAGTTCCGGACAGGGGGGATCACCCCTCCACTTT
CASSSGQGGSPLHF
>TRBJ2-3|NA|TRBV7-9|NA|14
TGTGCCAGCAGCTTATCTCCCTCGGGAGATACGCAGTATTTT
CASSLSPSGDTQYF
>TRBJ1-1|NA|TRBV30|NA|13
TGTGCCTGGAGTGTAGATAGCAACACTGAAGCTTTCTTT
CAWSVDSNTEAFF
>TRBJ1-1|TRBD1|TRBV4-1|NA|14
TGCGCCAGCAGCTTACAGGGGGCGGGTACTGAAGCTTTCTTT
CASSLQGAGTEAFF
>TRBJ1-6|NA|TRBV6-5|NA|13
TGTGCCAGCGGACAGACCTTTAATTCACCCCTCCACTTT
CASGQTFNSPLHF
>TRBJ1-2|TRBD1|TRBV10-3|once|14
TGTGCCATCAGTGAGCGGCAGGGGGACTATGGCTACACCTTC
CAISERQGDYGYTF
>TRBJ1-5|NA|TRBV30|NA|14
TGTGCCTGGAGTGGAGAAAACGGGAATCAGCCCCAGCATTTT
CAWSGENGNQPQHF
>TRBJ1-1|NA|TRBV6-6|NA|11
TGTGCCAGCAGTCCTAACACTGAAGCTTTCTTT
CASSPNTEAFF